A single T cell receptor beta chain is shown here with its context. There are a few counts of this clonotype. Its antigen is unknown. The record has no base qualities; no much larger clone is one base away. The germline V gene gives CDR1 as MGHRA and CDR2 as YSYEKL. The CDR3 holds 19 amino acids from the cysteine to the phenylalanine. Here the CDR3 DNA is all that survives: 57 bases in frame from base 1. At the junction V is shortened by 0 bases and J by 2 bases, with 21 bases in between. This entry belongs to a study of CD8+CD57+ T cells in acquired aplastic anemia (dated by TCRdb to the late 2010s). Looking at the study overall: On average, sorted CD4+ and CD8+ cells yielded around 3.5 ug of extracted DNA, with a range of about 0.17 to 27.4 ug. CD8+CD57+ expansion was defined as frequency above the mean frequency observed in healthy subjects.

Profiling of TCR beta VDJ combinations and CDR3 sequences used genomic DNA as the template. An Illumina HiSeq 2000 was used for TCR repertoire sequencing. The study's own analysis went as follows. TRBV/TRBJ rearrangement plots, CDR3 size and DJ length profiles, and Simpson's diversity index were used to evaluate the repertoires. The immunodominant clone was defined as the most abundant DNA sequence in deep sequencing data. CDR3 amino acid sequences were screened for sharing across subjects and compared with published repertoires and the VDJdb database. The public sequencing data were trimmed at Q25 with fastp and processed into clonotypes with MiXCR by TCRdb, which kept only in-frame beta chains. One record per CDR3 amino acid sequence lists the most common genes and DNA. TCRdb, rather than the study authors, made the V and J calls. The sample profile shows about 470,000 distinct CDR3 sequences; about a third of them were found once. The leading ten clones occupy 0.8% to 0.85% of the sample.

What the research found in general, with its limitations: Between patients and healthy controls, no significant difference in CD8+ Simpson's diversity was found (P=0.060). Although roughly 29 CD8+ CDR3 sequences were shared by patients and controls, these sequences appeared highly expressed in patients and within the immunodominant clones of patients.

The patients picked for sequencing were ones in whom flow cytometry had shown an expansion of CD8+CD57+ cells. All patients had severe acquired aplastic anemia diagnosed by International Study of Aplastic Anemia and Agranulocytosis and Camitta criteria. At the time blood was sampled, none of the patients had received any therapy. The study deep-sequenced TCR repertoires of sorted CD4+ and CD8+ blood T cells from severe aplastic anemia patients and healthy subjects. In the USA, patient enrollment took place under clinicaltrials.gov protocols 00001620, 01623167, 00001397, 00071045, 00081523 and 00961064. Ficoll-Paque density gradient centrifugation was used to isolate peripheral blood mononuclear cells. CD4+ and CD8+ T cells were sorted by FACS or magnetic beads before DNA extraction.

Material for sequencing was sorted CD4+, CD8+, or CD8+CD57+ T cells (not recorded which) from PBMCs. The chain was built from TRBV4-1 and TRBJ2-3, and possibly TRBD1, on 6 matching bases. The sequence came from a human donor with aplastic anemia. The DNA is TGCGCCAGCAGCCAAGACAGCCCTGCGGACAGAACCAACACAGATACGCAGTATTTT. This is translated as CASSQDSPADRTNTDTQYF.